This T cell receptor (beta chain) was profiled in a study of blood T cell repertoires in COVID-19. Study at large: Acute and convalescent COVID-19 specimens originated in the United States, Italy and Spain. Sample material is recorded as cDNA or gDNA derived from T cells, B-cell-depleted T cells, or PBMCs.

Germline lookup yields CDR1 MNHEY and CDR2 SVGAGI. V was trimmed by 2 bases and J by 4 bases, leaving 8 bases between them. The CDR3 is 14 residues long. TCRdb's copy holds only in-frame clones and misses some; the assay was immunoSEQ multiplex PCR. The sample comprises some 320,000 clones, roughly 86% of which are singletons, and over 8.5% rests with the top ten. This sequence originates from a woman aged 25 to 39 with COVID-19, enrolled during active disease. The rearrangement links TRBV6-5 to TRBJ2-2; maybe TRBD2 (5 bases). The sequencing input was peripheral blood. CDR3: CASSYREGTGELFF. The CDR3, as DNA: TGTGCCAGCAGTTACAGAGAGGGCACCGGGGAGCTGTTTTTT.